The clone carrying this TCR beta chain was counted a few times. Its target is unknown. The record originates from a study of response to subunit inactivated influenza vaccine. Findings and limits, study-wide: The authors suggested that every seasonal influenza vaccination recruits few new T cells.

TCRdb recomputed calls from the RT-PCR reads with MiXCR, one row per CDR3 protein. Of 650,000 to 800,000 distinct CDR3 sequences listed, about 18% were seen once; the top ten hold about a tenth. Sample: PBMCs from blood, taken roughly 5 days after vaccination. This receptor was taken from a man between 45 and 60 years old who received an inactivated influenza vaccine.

The CDR3 spells CASSLGDTPQHF. CDR3 DNA sequence: TGTGCCAGCAGTTTAGGGGACACCCCCCAGCATTTT. The gene calls are TRBV12-3 or TRBV12-4 and TRBJ1-5; weak D call: TRBD1 (6 bases). V was clipped by 1 base and J by 10 bases, with 8 bases between them. The CDR3 covers 12 residues.